Below are 26 T cell receptor beta chains sequenced from a single sample in a study of shared clonotypes between healthy human individuals. TCRdb keeps only in-frame clones here, not all; method: immunoSEQ multiplex PCR. The sample holds 90,000 to 150,000 clones, more than 65% seen once. Sequencing was done on a sample of memory CD8+ T cells sorted from blood. The subset was: CD45RO+ cells pooled with CCR7-negative TemRA cells. All receptors come from a woman aged 25 to 45 in good health.

This clone was seen more than once but under ten times. The chain is built from TRBV19 and TRBJ2-5; tentatively, D is TRBD1 (7 bases). V dropped 4 bases and J dropped 1 base, with 16 bases sitting between them. The CDR3 runs to 16 residues. Germline values: CDR1 LNHDA, CDR2 SQIVND (reference sequence). CDR3: CASSSRGDSSQETQYF. DNA of the CDR3: TGTGCCAGTAGTAGCCGCGGGGACAGTTCCCAAGAGACCCAGTACTTC.

This clone was counted between two and nine times. The chain uses TRBV6-6 and TRBJ2-7, with D perhaps TRBD2 (5 bases). V was cut by 3 bases and J by 0 bases, with 15 bases left in between. The CDR3 runs to 16 residues. The germline CDR1 and CDR2 sequences are MNHNY and SVGAGI (reference sequence). The CDR3, as DNA: TGTGCCAGCAGTTATCGGGCCGGCGGGTACTCCTACGAGCAGTACTTC. Its translation is CASSYRAGGYSYEQYF.

The chain carries TRBV5-6 and TRBJ1-3, with 8 bases matching TRBD1. The CDR3 has 16 amino acids. Germline assignment: CDR1 SGHDT and CDR2 YYEEEE. The trim removed 5 bases at V and 0 bases at J, leaving 7 bases unmatched. The CDR3 loop reads CASSPDRGSSGNTIYF. CDR3 in DNA: TGTGCCAGCAGTCCAGACAGGGGAAGCTCTGGAAACACCATATATTTT.

The gene calls are TRBV27 and TRBJ2-3; 7 positions match TRBD2. Looked up from germline, CDR1 is MNHEY and CDR2 is SMNVEV (reference sequence). V lost 6 bases, J lost 2 bases, and 8 bases stayed unmatched. The CDR3 runs to 15 residues. The CDR3 sequence is CASSAGTIITDTQYF. The DNA of the CDR3 is TGTGCCAGCAGCGCCGGGACTATCATCACAGATACGCAGTATTTT.

The chain links TRBV2 to TRBJ2-3, with D unresolved. V was pared by 7 bases and J by 0 bases, with 14 bases between. This CDR3 is 15 amino acids long. Germline V gene sequence: CDR1 SNHLY, CDR2 FYNNEI. The CDR3 here is CASKARDTSTDTQYF. CDR3 sequence (DNA): TGTGCCAGCAAGGCGCGTGACACTAGCACAGATACGCAGTATTTT.

The count of this clone is one. The chain links TRBV6-4 to TRBJ2-3, with TRBD2 as a possible D gene (5 bases). CDR1 is MRHNA, CDR2 SNTAGT, per germline. The V end was cut by 2 bases, the J end by 0 bases, with 9 bases between. This CDR3 is 15 amino acids long. The CDR3 DNA reads as TGTGCCAGCAGTGACGCGGCGGGCAGCACAGATACGCAGTATTTT. Amino acids: CASSDAAGSTDTQYF.

As regards this clone: This sequence may be a read error, since a much larger clone differs from it by one base. This CDR3 is also generated by other DNA sequences in the sample. This chain joins TRBV7-9 and TRBJ2-1; 7 bases fit TRBD2. Per germline, CDR1 SEHNR and CDR2 FQNEAQ (reference sequence). This CDR3 contains 16 residues. Losses at the gene ends were 5 bases for V and 2 bases for J; bases not matched to a gene: 9. CDR3 nucleotides: TGTGCCAGCAGCCCAAGGGGCGGGAGCGCCTACAATGAGCAGTTCTTC. This encodes CASSPRGGSAYNEQFF.

The chain is built from TRBV9 and TRBJ2-7, with TRBD2 matching 8 bases. This CDR3 region has 14 residues. Germline V CDR1 and CDR2: SGDLS, YYNGEE. Trimming at V came to 2 bases and at J to 4 bases, leaving 5 bases not matched to a gene. The CDR3 protein is CASSVERETYEQYF. DNA for the CDR3: TGTGCCAGCAGCGTCGAGCGGGAGACGTACGAGCAGTACTTC.

The chain carries TRBV25-1 and TRBJ1-3, with 7 bases that match TRBD1. The V gene end was trimmed by 4 bases and the J gene end by 2 bases; junction bases not matched to a gene: 14. CDR1 and CDR2 from the germline V gene are MGHDK and SYGVNS. CDR3 length: 18 residues. The CDR3 spells CASSGRDREVGTGNTIYF. DNA of the CDR3: TGTGCCAGCAGTGGTCGCGACAGGGAGGTCGGCACTGGAAACACCATATATTTT.

This clone was detected only a few times. The chain recombines TRBV25-1 with TRBJ2-7, with D possibly TRBD2 on 6 matching bases. CDR3 size: 17 residues. The germline V gene has CDR1 MGHDK and CDR2 SYGVNS. The V gene lost 6 bases and the J gene lost 1 base, with 22 bases spanning the gap. The CDR3 DNA reads as TGTGCCAGCAGCACACACGGGGGAACGGACAAGTCCTACGAGCAGTACTTC. Translated: CASSTHGGTDKSYEQYF.

V gene TRBV7-6 combines with J gene TRBJ2-5; a weak D match, TRBD2 (5 bases). V dropped 3 bases and J dropped 11 bases, with 13 bases sitting between them. CDR3 length equals 12 residues. Per the germline V gene, CDR1 is SGHVS and CDR2 is FNYEAQ. CDR3 protein: CASSFGGREQYF. CDR3 nucleotide sequence: TGTGCCAGCAGCTTTGGAGGAAGGGAGCAGTACTTC.

The V gene is TRBV5-4, the J gene TRBJ2-1; D call uncertain. The V and J ends lost 4 bases and 2 bases respectively, with 13 bases between them. This CDR3 spans 15 amino acids. The V gene's germline CDR1 is SGHNT and CDR2 YYREEE (reference sequence). CDR3 in DNA: TGTGCCAGCAGCCCCTTGGCGAAACCCTACAATGAGCAGTTCTTC. It translates to CASSPLAKPYNEQFF.

This clone was picked up many times. The same CDR3 also results from other DNA sequences found in this sample. The chain links TRBV15 to TRBJ2-7, with D perhaps matching TRBD2 (7 bases). Germline V gives CDR1 LNHNV, CDR2 YYDKDF (reference sequence). The ends were cut back, 0 bases at V and 6 bases at J, with 15 bases in the middle. The CDR3 totals 15 residues. Here the CDR3 DNA reads TGTGCCACCAGCAGAGATAGGGGGGGCGCGTCCGAGCAGTACTTC. This codes for CATSRDRGGASEQYF. The full variable domain, in which reference TRBV15 and TRBJ2-7 provide the parts outside the CDR3, is DAMVIQNPRYQVTQFGKPVTLSCSQTLNHNVMYWYQQKSSQAPKLLFHYYDKDFNNEADTPDNFQSRRPNTSFCFLDIRSPGLGDTAMYLCATSRDRGGASEQYFGPGTRLTVT.

The chain joins TRBV7-8 to TRBJ1-5; D may be TRBD1 (6 bases). CDR3 length: 15 amino acids. V gave up 6 bases and J gave up 5 bases, with 17 bases separating them. Germline CDR1 is SGHVS and CDR2 is FQNEAQ. In DNA form, the CDR3 reads TGTGCCAGCAGTTTCTCAGGGGCCGGCGATCAGCCCCAGCATTTT. Protein product: CASSFSGAGDQPQHF.

V is TRBV27 and J is TRBJ2-7; D is ambiguous. The CDR3 runs 12 residues. Germline V gene sequence: CDR1 MNHEY, CDR2 SMNVEV (reference sequence). Between the trimmed V and J ends, which lost 2 bases and 3 bases, there was a span of 5 bases. CDR3 bases: TGTGCCAGCAGTTTAACGGGCTACGAGCAGTACTTC. Translating it yields CASSLTGYEQYF.

The V call is TRBV6-6, the J call TRBJ2-7; 7 nucleotides align to TRBD1. With 0 bases clipped from V and 5 bases from J, the junction kept 7 bases outside the gene matches. CDR1 MNHNY and CDR2 SVGAGI come from the germline V gene (reference sequence). CDR3 length: 15 amino acids. CDR3 DNA sequence: TGTGCCAGCAGTTACTCCCGGACAGGCCCCCACGAGCAGTACTTC. Its protein product is CASSYSRTGPHEQYF.

The chain has TRBV4-1 and TRBJ1-2, with D possibly matching TRBD1 (5 bases). CDR1 is MGHRA and CDR2 is YSYEKL in the germline V gene. The CDR3 has 13 amino acids. The germline V and J ends were trimmed by 1 base and 8 bases, with 11 bases remaining between them. For the CDR3, the DNA is TGCGCCAGCAGCCAAGGAGGGGCTCTCGGCTACACCTTC. This translates into CASSQGGALGYTF.

This sequence joins TRBV11-1 and TRBJ2-1; 7 nucleotides match TRBD1. Germline V CDR1 and CDR2: SGHAT, FQDESV (reference sequence). The V segment lost 2 bases and the J segment 8 bases; nucleotides outside the gene matches: 0. This CDR3 comprises 12 residues. The CDR3 here is CASSLTGDEQFF. CDR3 DNA sequence: TGTGCCAGCAGCTTAACAGGGGATGAGCAGTTCTTC.

This clone has just a few counts. The V call is TRBV6-1, the J call TRBJ2-7; 9 nucleotides align to TRBD1. CDR3 length: 15 amino acids. Trimming at V came to 1 base and at J to 2 bases, leaving 3 bases not matched to a gene. CDR1 is MNHNS, CDR2 SASEGT, per germline. The chain's CDR3 is CASSEEGTGPYEQYF. For the CDR3, the DNA is TGTGCCAGCAGTGAAGAAGGGACAGGGCCCTACGAGCAGTACTTC.

This clone appeared a single time. The chain joins TRBV7-9 to TRBJ1-3; 9 nucleotides match TRBD1. The CDR3 covers 15 residues. Germline CDR1 reads SEHNR; CDR2 reads FQNEAQ (reference sequence). The junction had 5 bases not matched to a gene; V was cut back by 5 bases and J by 3 bases. The CDR3 reads CASSRRDRDGNTIYF. As DNA, the CDR3 is TGTGCCAGCAGCCGAAGGGACAGGGATGGAAACACCATATATTTT.

The rearrangement joins TRBV7-2 to TRBJ2-2; 10 bases align to TRBD2. V dropped 5 bases and J dropped 4; count of bases not matched to a gene: 13. The CDR3 has 18 residues. Germline V gene lookup returns CDR1 SGHTA and CDR2 FQGNSA. This CDR3 is CASSPNTKREGLTGELFF. CDR3 in DNA: TGTGCCAGCAGCCCTAACACGAAGCGGGAGGGCCTCACCGGGGAGCTGTTTTTT.

The chain recombines TRBV25-1 with TRBJ1-5; D is perhaps TRBD1 (5 bases). Trimming removed 1 base from V and 1 base from J, with 11 bases in between. The CDR3 runs to 16 residues. CDR1 and CDR2 from the germline V gene are MGHDK and SYGVNS. The CDR3 coding sequence is TGTGCCAGCAGTGAATCCCAGGGTTTGAGCAATCAGCCCCAGCATTTT. As protein: CASSESQGLSNQPQHF.

This clone showed up many times. The CDR3 region is CASSSPGYPGTAYEKLFF. The CDR3 region has the DNA TGTGCCAGCAGTTCGCCCGGCTATCCAGGGACGGCTTATGAAAAACTGTTTTTT. The rearrangement joins TRBV28 to TRBJ1-4, with D possibly being TRBD1 (5 bases). Germline CDR1 and CDR2: MDHEN and SYDVKM. Trimming pared 4 bases from V and 6 bases from J, leaving 24 bases between. The CDR3 contains 18 residues.

The table lists this clone with a count of one. This rearrangement joins TRBV19 to TRBJ2-7; D uncertain. The CDR3 is made up of 11 amino acids. Germline V gene lookup returns CDR1 LNHDA and CDR2 SQIVND (reference sequence). V lost 4 bases and J 2 bases, leaving 3 bases between the germline ends. This CDR3 reads CASSTPYEQYF. For the CDR3, the DNA is TGTGCCAGTAGTACCCCCTACGAGCAGTACTTC.

This clone was counted a single time. The chain has TRBV5-1 and TRBJ2-7; D unresolved. Germline assignment: CDR1 SGHRS and CDR2 YFSETQ. Trimming left V 2 bases short and J 5 bases short, with 11 bases between. There are 13 residues in the CDR3. The CDR3 protein is CASSFLVRDEQYF. Here the CDR3 DNA reads TGCGCCAGCAGCTTCCTCGTACGGGACGAGCAGTACTTC.

This clone was counted only a few times. This chain connects TRBV28 to TRBJ1-2; possibly TRBD1 for D (6 bases). There are 13 residues in the CDR3. V was trimmed by 2 bases and J by 7 bases, leaving 11 bases between them. Germline values: CDR1 MDHEN, CDR2 SYDVKM. The CDR3 protein is CASSLPGASGYTF. CDR3 bases: TGTGCCAGCAGTTTACCGGGGGCCTCTGGCTACACCTTC.